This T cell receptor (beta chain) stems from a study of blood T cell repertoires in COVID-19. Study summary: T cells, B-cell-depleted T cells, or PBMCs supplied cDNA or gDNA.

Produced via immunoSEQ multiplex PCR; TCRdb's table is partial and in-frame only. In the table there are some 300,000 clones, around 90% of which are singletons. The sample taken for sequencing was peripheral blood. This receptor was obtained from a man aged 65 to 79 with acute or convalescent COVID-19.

The CDR3 sequence is CASSYSGGRQPQHF. Written as DNA, the CDR3 is TGTGCCAGCAGTTACTCCGGCGGGCGCCAGCCCCAGCATTTT. This chain links TRBV6-5 with TRBJ1-5; D gene ambiguous. The CDR3 covers 14 residues. Germline assignment: CDR1 MNHEY and CDR2 SVGAGI. Trimming took 0 bases from V and 7 from J, leaving 10 bases between them.